This TCR beta chain is drawn from a study of T cells in Graves' hyperthyroidism and ophthalmopathy (dated by TCRdb to the late 2010s). In the study overall: Peripheral blood was collected at initial diagnosis, before any treatment. A discovery cohort of around 98 patients, about 40 with Graves' ophthalmopathy and more than 55 with stable Graves' hyperthyroidism, was used to find distinguishing TCR V-J signatures. Prospective prediction of ophthalmopathy was tested in an independent validation cohort of 18 hyperthyroidism patients and 17 patients who later progressed to ophthalmopathy. The 90 or so discovery patients were randomly split 7:3 into training and test sets. In roughly six Graves' hyperthyroidism patients, the study also compared T-cell repertoires from thyroid tissue with T-cell repertoires from blood. Once sampling was done, hyperthyroidism patients were given methimazole at a starting dose of 30 mg daily, whereas ophthalmopathy patients were given high-dose intravenous methylprednisolone. According to the paper, TCR Vbeta CDR3 sequencing was carried out on 135 peripheral blood samples, which came from over 40 ophthalmopathy, roughly 75 hyperthyroidism and roughly 17 progressor patients.

The TCR beta CDR3 regions were amplified from the RNA transcripts. The first round of RT-PCR for the TCR CDR3 was performed with the HTBI primer set and the Qiagen OneStep RT-PCR kit. The libraries were constructed in a second round of multiplex PCR and then size-selected and purified. Libraries were sequenced paired-end with 100 bp reads on an Illumina HiSeq2000. Concerning the study's data processing: SOAPnuke was used to process the raw data, throwing out any read that contained adapters or uncalled bases, had a mean Phred below 15, or lacked an exact constant-primer or identifier match. COPE v1.2.5 was used to merge the high-quality paired reads, and each unique nucleotide sequence was defined as a clonotype. Clonotypes were aligned to IMGT TRBV, TRBD and TRBJ reference segments using MiTCR v1.1. The analysis included only V-J combinations with a frequency above 0.0001, which together covered 99% to 99.2% of the repertoires. The TCS score was defined as F50 (clonal expansion) divided by E x V (chaos), with BLOSUM62-based TCRdist calculated between CDR3 peptides within each V-J. Welch's t-statistics and random forest reduced 500 to 650 V-J features to some 14, which were used in a naive Bayes classifier (R e1071). TCRdb reanalyzed the raw reads on its own, using fastp at Q25 for trimming and MiXCR for clone calling, and kept in-frame beta chains. Merged by CDR3 protein, the rows form single entries marked with the most common genes and DNA. The V and J calls were not made by the authors but by TCRdb's processing. A total of hundreds of thousands of distinct CDR3 sequences appear in this sample, around 15% of them only once. Roughly 3.3% of the sample is in the top ten clones.

The full study reports these points: During validation, the model predicted progression to ophthalmopathy a median of roughly six months ahead of onset, with more than 55% sensitivity and 72% to 80% specificity. Most expanded thyroid clonotypes (frequency above 0.001) were also detected in blood, a finding suggesting that blood repertoires may reflect thyroid immune responses. Ophthalmopathy was separated from stable hyperthyroidism by a 13 V-J signature model, with about 86% sensitivity and 81% to 82% specificity obtained in cross-validation and 80%/75% obtained in testing. Sample size was not statistically predetermined, and investigators were not blinded to group allocation.

This clonotype showed up many times. Its antigen specificity is not known. Base-call qualities are not available, and no considerably larger clone is one nucleotide away. Ophthalmopathy patients had moderately to severely active disease, Clinical Activity Score of at least 3, NOSPECS grade of at least 4, and duration under 3 months. Patients with uncontrolled infections, other autoimmune diseases, pregnancy or lactation were excluded. Diagnoses relied on clinical symptoms, serum thyroxine and TRAb, thyroid ultrasound and orbital computed tomography. PBMCs were separated from approximately 9.9 ml of fresh peripheral blood using Ficoll-Paque density gradient centrifugation. Trizol reagent was used to extract total RNA, and RNA quality was then checked on an Agilent 2100 Bioanalyzer. There are 16 amino acids in the CDR3, from cysteine to phenylalanine inclusive. Only the CDR3 part of the read is kept: 48 bases, read in frame from the first base. The germline V gene supplies CDR1 MNHNS and CDR2 SASEGT. V has 5 bases trimmed and J has 1 base trimmed; junction bases matching no gene number 5.

Sequencing input: blood. The sequence was obtained from a woman in her thirties or forties with Graves' ophthalmopathy. Recombination joined TRBV6-1 with TRBJ2-3; TRBD2 agrees with 11 junctional bases. The nucleotide sequence reads TGTGCCAGCAGTCCTGGACTAGCGGGCCGCACAGATACGCAGTATTTT. This gives the protein CASSPGLAGRTDTQYF.